The entry below describes one TCR beta chain. The CDR3 spans 15 residues. V shed 0 bases and J shed 2 bases, with 9 bases lying between them. Looked up from germline, CDR1 is SGHNT and CDR2 is YYREEE (reference sequence). This specimen belongs to a study of blood T cell repertoires in COVID-19. Study as a whole: Whether acute or convalescent, the COVID-19 samples came from the United States, Italy and Spain. PBMCs, B-cell-depleted T cells, or T cells provided the cDNA or gDNA that made up the material.

Some clones are missing from TCRdb's copy, which holds only in-frame ones; the method was immunoSEQ multiplex PCR. This table holds about 78,000 clones, 90% found once. Sequenced input: peripheral blood. The rearrangement links TRBV5-4 to TRBJ2-1; no firm D call. The receptor's source is a woman between 50 and 59 years old in a cohort sampled during active COVID-19. CDR3 sequence reads: CASSLEQRPYNEQFF. DNA of the CDR3: TGTGCCAGCAGCTTGGAGCAACGCCCCTACAATGAGCAGTTCTTC.